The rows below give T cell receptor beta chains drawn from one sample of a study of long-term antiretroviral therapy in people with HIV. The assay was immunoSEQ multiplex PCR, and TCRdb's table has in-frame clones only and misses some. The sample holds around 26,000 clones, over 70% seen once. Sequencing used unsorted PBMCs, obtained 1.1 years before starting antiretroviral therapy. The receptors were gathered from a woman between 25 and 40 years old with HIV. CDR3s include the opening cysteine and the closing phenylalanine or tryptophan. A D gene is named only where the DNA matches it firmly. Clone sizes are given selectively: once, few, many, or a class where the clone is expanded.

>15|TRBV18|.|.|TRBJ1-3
CASSLGSLSGNTIYF
TGTGCCAGCTCCTTGGGCAGCCTCTCTGGAAACACCATATATTTT
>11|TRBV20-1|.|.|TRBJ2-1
CSARTFPEQFF
TGCAGTGCTAGAACTTTCCCTGAGCAGTTCTTC
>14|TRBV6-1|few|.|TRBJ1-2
CASSGRTGAHGYTF
TGTGCCAGCAGTGGCAGGACGGGGGCGCATGGCTACACCTTC
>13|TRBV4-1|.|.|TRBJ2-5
CASSLGPLETQYF
TGCGCCAGCAGCCTCGGGCCCCTGGAGACCCAGTACTTC
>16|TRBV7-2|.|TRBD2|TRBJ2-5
CASSSSPGGGGETQYF
TGTGCCAGCAGCTCCTCTCCCGGCGGGGGGGGAGAGACCCAGTACTTC
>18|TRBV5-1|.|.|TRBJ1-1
CASSLGAGAGEMNTEAFF
TGCGCCAGCAGCTTGGGGGCCGGGGCAGGAGAAATGAACACTGAAGCTTTCTTT
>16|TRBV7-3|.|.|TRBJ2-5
CASSLSGTGGIGTQYF
TGTGCCAGCAGCTTAAGTGGTACAGGAGGTATAGGGACCCAGTACTTC
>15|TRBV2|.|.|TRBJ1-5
CASKGGGHSNQPQHF
TGTGCCAGTAAAGGGGGAGGGCATAGCAATCAGCCCCAGCATTTT
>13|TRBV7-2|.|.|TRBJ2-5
CASSLETGEAQYF
TGTGCCAGCAGCTTAGAAACAGGGGAGGCCCAGTACTTC
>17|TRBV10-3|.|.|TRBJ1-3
CAISEVSNLLTGNTIYF
TGTGCCATCAGTGAAGTTTCGAATCTCCTCACTGGAAACACCATATATTTT
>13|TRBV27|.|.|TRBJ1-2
CASTPWPGYGYTF
TGTGCCAGCACCCCCTGGCCGGGCTATGGCTACACCTTC
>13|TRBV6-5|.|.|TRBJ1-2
CASSSQGGYGYTF
TGTGCCAGCAGTTCCCAGGGAGGCTATGGCTACACCTTC
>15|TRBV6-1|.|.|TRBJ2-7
CASSPERGIAYEQYF
TGTGCCAGCAGCCCCGAGAGAGGGATAGCCTACGAGCAGTACTTC
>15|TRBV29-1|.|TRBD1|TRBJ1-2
CSVGEGQGASYGYTF
TGCAGCGTTGGGGAGGGACAGGGGGCATCCTATGGCTACACCTTC
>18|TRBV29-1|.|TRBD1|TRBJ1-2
CSVGLRQQTGTFGYGYTF
TGCAGCGTGGGACTCCGGCAACAGACAGGGACATTCGGTTATGGCTACACCTTC
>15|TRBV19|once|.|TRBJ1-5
CASRYSGMGNQPQHF
TGTGCCAGTAGATATTCCGGGATGGGGAATCAGCCCCAGCATTTT
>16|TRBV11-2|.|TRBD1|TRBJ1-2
CASSLVLGTGSYGYTF
TGTGCCAGCAGCTTAGTGCTTGGGACAGGGTCCTATGGCTACACCTTC
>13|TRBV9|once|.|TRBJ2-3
CASSPTPGHTQYF
TGTGCCAGCAGCCCAACACCAGGCCATACGCAGTATTTT
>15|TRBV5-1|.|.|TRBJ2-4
CASSLAGDAKNIQYF
TGCGCCAGCAGCTTGGCAGGGGACGCCAAAAACATTCAGTACTTC
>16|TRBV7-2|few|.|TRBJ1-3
CASSLLTLPSGNTIYF
TGTGCCAGCAGCTTATTGACTCTTCCCTCTGGAAACACCATATATTTT
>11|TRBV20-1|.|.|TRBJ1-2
CSARTDYGYTF
TGCAGTGCTAGGACAGACTATGGCTACACCTTC
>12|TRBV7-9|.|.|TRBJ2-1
CATAEKVGEQFF
TGTGCCACCGCAGAGAAGGTAGGGGAGCAGTTCTTC
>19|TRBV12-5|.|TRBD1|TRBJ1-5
CASGLPLSSGQGNNQPQHF
TGTGCTAGTGGTTTGCCACTCTCATCGGGACAGGGGAACAATCAGCCCCAGCATTTT
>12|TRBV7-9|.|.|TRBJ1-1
CASSLDLVEAFF
TGTGCCAGCAGCCTCGATTTAGTTGAAGCTTTCTTT
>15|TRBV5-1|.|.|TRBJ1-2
CASSLNSGGQRGYTF
TGCGCCAGCAGCTTGAATTCGGGTGGGCAAAGAGGCTACACCTTC
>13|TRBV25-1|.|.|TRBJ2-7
CASSENGLYEQYF
TGTGCCAGCAGTGAAAACGGACTCTACGAGCAGTACTTC
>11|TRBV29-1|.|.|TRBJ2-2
CSGRGSGELFF
TGCAGCGGACGGGGTTCCGGGGAGCTGTTTTTT
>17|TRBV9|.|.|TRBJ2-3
CASSVAARGAQPDTQYF
TGTGCCAGCAGCGTAGCTGCCAGGGGGGCCCAACCAGATACGCAGTATTTT
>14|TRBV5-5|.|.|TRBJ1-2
CASSLVGDNYGYTF
TGTGCCAGCAGCTTGGTCGGAGATAACTATGGCTACACCTTC
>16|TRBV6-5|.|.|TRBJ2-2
CASSYYISPGAGELFF
TGTGCCAGCAGTTACTACATAAGTCCAGGGGCCGGGGAGCTGTTTTTT
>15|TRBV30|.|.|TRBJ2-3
CAHGGGSQSTDTQYF
TGTGCTCACGGAGGTGGGTCGCAGAGTACAGATACGCAGTATTTT
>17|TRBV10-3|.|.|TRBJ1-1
CAISPRGLRAGNTEAFF
TGTGCCATCAGTCCCCGGGGCCTCAGGGCGGGGAACACTGAAGCTTTCTTT
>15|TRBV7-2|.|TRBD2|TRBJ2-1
CASSLTIGGYNEQFF
TGTGCCAGCAGCCTGACTATCGGGGGGTACAATGAGCAGTTCTTC
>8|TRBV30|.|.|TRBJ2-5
CAIETQYF
TGTGCCATCGAGACCCAGTACTTC
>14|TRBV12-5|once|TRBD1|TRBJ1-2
CASGLAGGAYGYTF
TGTGCTAGTGGTTTGGCAGGGGGCGCGTATGGCTACACCTTC
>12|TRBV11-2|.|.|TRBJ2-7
CASSFIVYEQYF
TGTGCCAGCAGCTTCATAGTCTACGAGCAGTACTTC